Each of the 27 T cell receptor beta chains below was sequenced from the same sample in a study of cytomegalovirus exposure and HLA in healthy donors. Use of 60 Vbeta and 13 Jbeta primers characterized the PCR. TCRdb's copy holds only in-frame clones and misses some; the assay was immunoSEQ multiplex PCR. The profile shows around 200,000 clones, roughly four fifths of them singletons. Specimen: PBMCs. These receptors originate from a woman in her twenties or thirties in good health and CMV-seropositive.

V gene TRBV28 combines with J gene TRBJ1-1; D gene unclear. Germline V gene data show CDR1 as MDHEN and CDR2 as SYDVKM. Between the trimmed V and J ends, which lost 5 bases and 10 bases, there was a span of 11 bases. The CDR3 has 11 amino acids. In DNA form, the CDR3 reads TGTGCCAGCAGTACCTCCGGAGGAGCTTTCTTT. Amino acid sequence: CASSTSGGAFF.

The table lists this clone with a few counts. V is TRBV5-4 and J is TRBJ1-2; D gene uncertain. CDR1 SGHNT and CDR2 YYREEE come from the germline V gene (reference sequence). V was pared by 4 bases and J by 8 bases, with 24 bases between. The CDR3 runs 16 residues. In DNA form, the CDR3 reads TGTGCCAGCAGCCGAGTGACGCGGGCCCTAAGTGGAGGCTACACCTTC. Protein sequence: CASSRVTRALSGGYTF. The whole variable domain, filled in from reference TRBV5-4 and TRBJ1-2, reads ETGVTQSPTHLIKTRGQQVTLRCSSQSGHNTVSWYQQALGQGPQFIFQYYREEENGRGNFPPRFSGLQFPNYSSELNVNALELDDSALYLCASSRVTRALSGGYTFGSGTRLTVV.

This chain joins TRBV6-4 and TRBJ1-6; D is uncertain. The germline V gene encodes CDR1 MRHNA and CDR2 SNTAGT. Trimming shortened V by 4 bases and J by 8 bases, and 9 bases separated the two germline ends. This CDR3 is 13 amino acids long. CDR3: CASSVSFDSPLHF. CDR3 DNA sequence: TGTGCCAGCAGTGTTTCGTTCGATTCACCCCTCCACTTT.

This clone was recorded only once. The V call is TRBV28, the J call TRBJ2-5, with 12 bases fitting TRBD2. Per the germline V gene, CDR1 is MDHEN and CDR2 is SYDVKM. V lost 3 bases to trimming and J lost 5 bases; unmatched junction nucleotides: 4. The CDR3 covers 15 residues. CDR3 amino acids: CASSFGLAGPETQYF. The CDR3 nucleotides read TGTGCCAGCAGTTTCGGACTAGCGGGGCCGGAGACCCAGTACTTC. The variable domain in full, completed from reference TRBV28 and TRBJ2-5, reads DVKVTQSSRYLVKRTGEKVFLECVQDMDHENMFWYRQDPGLGLRLIYFSYDVKMKEKGDIPEGYSVSREKKERFSLILESASTNQTSMYLCASSFGLAGPETQYFGPGTRLLVL.

The genes are TRBV28 and TRBJ2-7, with TRBD2 as a possible D gene (5 bases). This CDR3 spans 17 amino acids. CDR1 is MDHEN and CDR2 is SYDVKM in the germline V gene. V was clipped by 6 bases and J by 7 bases, with 28 bases between them. The CDR3 here is CASSQTTRRTSLREQYF. In DNA, the CDR3 is TGTGCCAGCAGCCAAACAACTAGGCGGACCAGCTTACGAGAGCAGTACTTC. Full variable domain (outside the CDR3, taken from reference TRBV28 and TRBJ2-7): DVKVTQSSRYLVKRTGEKVFLECVQDMDHENMFWYRQDPGLGLRLIYFSYDVKMKEKGDIPEGYSVSREKKERFSLILESASTNQTSMYLCASSQTTRRTSLREQYFGPGTRLTVT.

This clone was recorded a few times. The chain couples TRBV6-1 to TRBJ1-1; D is ambiguous. CDR3 length: 14 residues. Trimming cost V 1 base and J 0 bases, with 6 bases left between them. CDR1 and CDR2 (germline): MNHNS, SASEGT. In DNA, the CDR3 is TGTGCCAGCAGTGAAGTCGGGATGAACACTGAAGCTTTCTTT. Amino acids: CASSEVGMNTEAFF.

This clone was counted only a few times. The V gene is TRBV9, the J gene TRBJ2-1; 12 nucleotides align to TRBD2. The CDR3 spans 18 residues. Per the germline V gene, CDR1 is SGDLS and CDR2 is YYNGEE. The V segment lost 0 bases and the J segment 2 bases; nucleotides outside the gene matches: 6. The CDR3 loop reads CASSVGTSGISTYNEQFF. The CDR3 DNA is TGTGCCAGCAGCGTAGGGACTAGCGGGATTAGTACCTACAATGAGCAGTTCTTC.

The V gene is TRBV5-1, the J gene TRBJ2-7; D call uncertain. This CDR3 region has 14 residues. The V gene's germline CDR1 is SGHRS and CDR2 YFSETQ. Trimming pared 2 bases from V and 5 bases from J, leaving 14 bases between. The CDR3 loop reads CASSFVDSHDEQYF. The CDR3 DNA reads TGCGCCAGCAGCTTTGTCGACTCACACGACGAGCAGTACTTC.

V gene TRBV7-6 combines with J gene TRBJ1-4, with 9 bases aligning to TRBD1. V shed 5 bases, J shed 8 bases, and the junction held 15 bases outside the gene matches. The germline V gene encodes CDR1 SGHVS and CDR2 FNYEAQ. The CDR3 extends over 17 amino acids. The DNA for the CDR3 is TGTGCCAGCAGCGCTGGGACAGGGTGGGGTTCCGGGGAAAAACTGTTTTTT. Amino acids: CASSAGTGWGSGEKLFF.

The CDR3 region has the DNA TGTGCCAGCGCCCCGTCAGCTAACTATGGCTACACCTTC. Amino acid sequence: CASAPSANYGYTF. The J gene is TRBJ1-2, the V gene TRBV19; D not certain. The CDR3 is made up of 13 amino acids. Germline-derived CDR1 and CDR2 are LNHDA and SQIVND (reference sequence). V lost 9 bases and J lost 0, with 11 bases in between. Filled out from reference TRBV19 and TRBJ1-2, the complete variable domain reads DGGITQSPKYLFRKEGQNVTLSCEQNLNHDAMYWYRQDPGQGLRLIYYSQIVNDFQKGDIAEGYSVSREKKESFPLTVTSAQKNPTAFYLCASAPSANYGYTFGSGTRLTVV.

The CDR3 nucleotides are TGCGCCAGCAGTCCAGGGGGCAACGAAGCCAAAAACATTCAGTACTTC. Translation: CASSPGGNEAKNIQYF. The gene calls are TRBV5-1 and TRBJ2-4, with 8 nucleotides matching TRBD1. Germline values: CDR1 SGHRS, CDR2 YFSETQ. J lost 0 bases, V lost 5 bases, and 7 bases had no gene match. The length of the CDR3 is 16 residues.

This chain connects TRBV6-5 to TRBJ2-1; 7 nucleotides agree with TRBD1. The CDR3 covers 15 residues. V shed 6 bases, J shed 7 bases, and the junction held 12 bases outside the gene matches. CDR1 is MNHEY, CDR2 SVGAGI, per germline. The CDR3 loop is CASRSTGTAFNEQFF. CDR3 DNA sequence: TGTGCCAGCAGATCTACGGGGACAGCTTTTAATGAGCAGTTCTTC.

The V call is TRBV5-6, the J call TRBJ2-5, with 8 bases aligning to TRBD1. TRBJ2-7 explains the end of the DNA better; the J call may be wrong. The length of the CDR3 is 15 residues. In germline, CDR1 is SGHDT, CDR2 YYEEEE. This CDR3 reads CASRNRDRHSYEQYF. CDR3 nucleotides: TGTGCCAGCAGGAACCGGGACAGGCACTCCTACGAGCAGTACTTC.

V and J are TRBV27 and TRBJ2-1; maybe TRBD2 (6 bases). The germline gives CDR1 MNHEY, CDR2 SMNVEV (reference sequence). The CDR3 covers 15 residues. V was trimmed by 7 bases and J by 5 bases, leaving 18 bases between them. The CDR3 region is CASMIRPGSNNEQFF. CDR3 DNA: TGTGCCAGCATGATCCGCCCCGGGAGTAACAATGAGCAGTTCTTC.

The rearrangement links TRBV5-4 to TRBJ2-2; D is perhaps TRBD1 (6 bases). V was shortened by 0 bases and J by 6 bases, with 15 bases between the two germline ends. This CDR3 is built from 16 residues. Germline CDR1 SGHNT, CDR2 YYREEE (reference sequence). The CDR3 nucleotides read TGTGCCAGCAGCTTGGGGGGGCTAGTTTGGGCCGGGGAGCTGTTTTTT. Its translation: CASSLGGLVWAGELFF.

The chain combines TRBV5-1 with TRBJ2-5; 11 bases map to TRBD2. This CDR3 spans 15 amino acids. Trimming took 5 bases from V and 5 from J; bases not matched to a gene: 8. CDR1 is SGHRS and CDR2 is YFSETQ in the germline V gene. The CDR3 spells CASSRTSGQGETQYF. CDR3 in DNA: TGCGCCAGCAGTCGGACTAGCGGGCAAGGGGAGACCCAGTACTTC.

This clone was seen only a few times. At one end, the junction sequence differs from germline, possibly due to a read error. The rearrangement uses TRBV6-1 and TRBJ1-1, with 10 bases that match TRBD1. The CDR3 is 17 amino acids. Germline lookup yields CDR1 MNHNS and CDR2 SASEGT. CDR3 nucleotide sequence: TGTGCCATCAGTGACGGGGGACAGGGGAAGAGGAGAGCTGAAGCTTTCTTT. Its translation is CAISDGGQGKRRAEAFF.

Written as DNA, the CDR3 is TGCGCCAGCAGCCGGGCGGACAGTACCGGGGAGCTGTTTTTT. It encodes CASSRADSTGELFF. V gene TRBV5-1 combines with J gene TRBJ2-2; TRBD1 might be the D (6 bases). Germline V gene sequence: CDR1 SGHRS, CDR2 YFSETQ. This CDR3 spans 14 amino acids. The V end lost 4 bases, the J end lost 5 bases, and 12 bases lay between the germline ends.

This sequence joins TRBV5-4 and TRBJ2-2; 13 bases match TRBD2. The V gene's germline CDR1 is SGHNT and CDR2 YYREEE (reference sequence). This CDR3 is 17 amino acids long. The trim removed 0 bases at V and 7 bases at J, leaving 6 bases unmatched. CDR3 nucleotides: TGTGCCAGCAGCTTGGGGACTAGCGGGAGCTATGGCGGGGAGCTGTTTTTT. Protein sequence: CASSLGTSGSYGGELFF.

The chain joins TRBV11-2 to TRBJ2-7; 12 positions agree with TRBD2. The CDR3 extends over 15 amino acids. From germline, CDR1 is SGHAT and CDR2 FQNNGV. V shed 5 bases and J 3 bases; nucleotides not matched to a gene: 5. This chain's CDR3 is CASSPSGRALYEQYF. CDR3 nucleotide sequence: TGTGCCAGCAGCCCTAGCGGGAGGGCCCTCTACGAGCAGTACTTC.

The chain employs TRBV27 and TRBJ2-7; TRBD2 is a possible D gene (6 bases). The germline gives CDR1 MNHEY, CDR2 SMNVEV (reference sequence). V lost 6 bases, J lost 6 bases, and 15 bases lay in between. The CDR3 loop spans 13 amino acids. In DNA form, the CDR3 reads TGTGCCAGCAGCCTAGGAGGGCCTAGCGAGCAGTACTTC. Translation: CASSLGGPSEQYF.

The J gene is TRBJ2-2, the V gene TRBV11-2; D gene ambiguous. Germline assignment: CDR1 SGHAT and CDR2 FQNNGV. This CDR3 region has 14 residues. V gave up 1 base and J gave up 3 bases, with 6 bases separating them. The CDR3: CASSLVIDTGELFF. The CDR3 DNA follows: TGTGCCAGCAGCTTAGTAATAGACACCGGGGAGCTGTTTTTT.

A single count supports this clone. The chain carries TRBV5-6 and TRBJ2-1; perhaps TRBD2 as D (5 bases). The germline V gene encodes CDR1 SGHDT and CDR2 YYEEEE. V was clipped by 0 bases and J by 3 bases, with 10 bases between them. This CDR3 comprises 15 residues. CDR3 bases: TGTGCCAGCAGCTTGGTGACTACCAGCTACAATGAGCAGTTCTTC. It is translated as CASSLVTTSYNEQFF.

The J gene is TRBJ2-2, the V gene TRBV9, with D possibly TRBD1 on 6 matching bases. V was trimmed by 0 bases and J by 0 bases, leaving 12 bases between them. Germline loops: CDR1 SGDLS, CDR2 YYNGEE. CDR3 length: 17 residues. CDR3 protein: CASSVVTGLSNTGELFF. The DNA of the CDR3 is TGTGCCAGCAGCGTAGTTACAGGGCTTTCGAACACCGGGGAGCTGTTTTTT. Together with reference TRBV9 and TRBJ2-2, the CDR3 gives the full variable domain: DSGVTQTPKHLITATGQRVTLRCSPRSGDLSVYWYQQSLDQGLQFLIQYYNGEERAKGNILERFSAQQFPDLHSELNLSSLELGDSALYFCASSVVTGLSNTGELFFGEGSRLTVL.

The chain has TRBV7-6 and TRBJ1-4; tentative D call: TRBD1 (5 bases). V lost 5 bases and J 6 bases, leaving 13 bases between the germline ends. The germline gives CDR1 SGHVS, CDR2 FNYEAQ. CDR3 length: 14 residues. The DNA for the CDR3 is TGTGCCAGCAGCCCTGACAGATTCGATGAAAAACTGTTTTTT. Translated, it gives CASSPDRFDEKLFF.

This chain connects TRBV27 to TRBJ2-5; 14 bases line up with TRBD2. V gave up 3 bases and J gave up 2 bases; unmatched junction bases: 11. The length of the CDR3 is 19 residues. Germline V gene sequence: CDR1 MNHEY, CDR2 SMNVEV (reference sequence). The CDR3 is CASSFSGLAGASGQETQYF. The CDR3 DNA is TGTGCCAGCAGTTTCTCGGGACTAGCGGGAGCTAGTGGGCAAGAGACCCAGTACTTC.

The chain joins TRBV27 to TRBJ2-3; the match to TRBD2 covers 10 bases. CDR1 and CDR2 (germline): MNHEY, SMNVEV (reference sequence). V was clipped by 7 bases and J by 2 bases; unmatched bases: 6. CDR3 size: 15 residues. The CDR3 is CASTDTSGATDTQYF. The CDR3 coding sequence is TGTGCCAGCACCGACACTAGCGGGGCCACAGATACGCAGTATTTT.